The T cell receptor beta chain under discussion was sequenced for a study of memory CD4+ T cells and cytomegalovirus serostatus. Whole-study results and caveats: About 40% of the roughly 150 known CMV-associated TCRbeta sequences appeared in CD4+ memory. Repertoires predicted CMV serostatus with median bootstrapped AUC of 0.95.

Of note for this clone: The antigen is unknown.

Original data processing: After removing out-of-frame reads, over 2 million distinct TCRbeta sequences remained. TCRdb's copy holds only in-frame clones and misses some; the assay was immunoSEQ multiplex PCR. D and trimming were read from the DNA, whereas the V and J calls and clone size are those reported in that table. The sample records about 59,000 clones, about three quarters being singletons. The CDR3 sequence is 13 residues long. Trimming pared 5 bases from V and 5 bases from J, leaving 13 bases between. From germline, CDR1 is SGHVS and CDR2 FNYEAQ. Single viable CD3+CD4+CD8-CD45RO+ cells were sorted as the memory CD4+ T cells.

The sequence was obtained from an adult in good health and CMV-seronegative. Some clones in this sample may be carry-over from other donors' samples. V and J are TRBV7-6 and TRBJ2-7; D is undetermined. Sequencing was carried out using memory CD4+ T cells from blood. The CDR3 coding sequence is TGTGCCAGCAGCCCAGTGGGGAACCACGAGCAGTACTTC. Protein: CASSPVGNHEQYF.